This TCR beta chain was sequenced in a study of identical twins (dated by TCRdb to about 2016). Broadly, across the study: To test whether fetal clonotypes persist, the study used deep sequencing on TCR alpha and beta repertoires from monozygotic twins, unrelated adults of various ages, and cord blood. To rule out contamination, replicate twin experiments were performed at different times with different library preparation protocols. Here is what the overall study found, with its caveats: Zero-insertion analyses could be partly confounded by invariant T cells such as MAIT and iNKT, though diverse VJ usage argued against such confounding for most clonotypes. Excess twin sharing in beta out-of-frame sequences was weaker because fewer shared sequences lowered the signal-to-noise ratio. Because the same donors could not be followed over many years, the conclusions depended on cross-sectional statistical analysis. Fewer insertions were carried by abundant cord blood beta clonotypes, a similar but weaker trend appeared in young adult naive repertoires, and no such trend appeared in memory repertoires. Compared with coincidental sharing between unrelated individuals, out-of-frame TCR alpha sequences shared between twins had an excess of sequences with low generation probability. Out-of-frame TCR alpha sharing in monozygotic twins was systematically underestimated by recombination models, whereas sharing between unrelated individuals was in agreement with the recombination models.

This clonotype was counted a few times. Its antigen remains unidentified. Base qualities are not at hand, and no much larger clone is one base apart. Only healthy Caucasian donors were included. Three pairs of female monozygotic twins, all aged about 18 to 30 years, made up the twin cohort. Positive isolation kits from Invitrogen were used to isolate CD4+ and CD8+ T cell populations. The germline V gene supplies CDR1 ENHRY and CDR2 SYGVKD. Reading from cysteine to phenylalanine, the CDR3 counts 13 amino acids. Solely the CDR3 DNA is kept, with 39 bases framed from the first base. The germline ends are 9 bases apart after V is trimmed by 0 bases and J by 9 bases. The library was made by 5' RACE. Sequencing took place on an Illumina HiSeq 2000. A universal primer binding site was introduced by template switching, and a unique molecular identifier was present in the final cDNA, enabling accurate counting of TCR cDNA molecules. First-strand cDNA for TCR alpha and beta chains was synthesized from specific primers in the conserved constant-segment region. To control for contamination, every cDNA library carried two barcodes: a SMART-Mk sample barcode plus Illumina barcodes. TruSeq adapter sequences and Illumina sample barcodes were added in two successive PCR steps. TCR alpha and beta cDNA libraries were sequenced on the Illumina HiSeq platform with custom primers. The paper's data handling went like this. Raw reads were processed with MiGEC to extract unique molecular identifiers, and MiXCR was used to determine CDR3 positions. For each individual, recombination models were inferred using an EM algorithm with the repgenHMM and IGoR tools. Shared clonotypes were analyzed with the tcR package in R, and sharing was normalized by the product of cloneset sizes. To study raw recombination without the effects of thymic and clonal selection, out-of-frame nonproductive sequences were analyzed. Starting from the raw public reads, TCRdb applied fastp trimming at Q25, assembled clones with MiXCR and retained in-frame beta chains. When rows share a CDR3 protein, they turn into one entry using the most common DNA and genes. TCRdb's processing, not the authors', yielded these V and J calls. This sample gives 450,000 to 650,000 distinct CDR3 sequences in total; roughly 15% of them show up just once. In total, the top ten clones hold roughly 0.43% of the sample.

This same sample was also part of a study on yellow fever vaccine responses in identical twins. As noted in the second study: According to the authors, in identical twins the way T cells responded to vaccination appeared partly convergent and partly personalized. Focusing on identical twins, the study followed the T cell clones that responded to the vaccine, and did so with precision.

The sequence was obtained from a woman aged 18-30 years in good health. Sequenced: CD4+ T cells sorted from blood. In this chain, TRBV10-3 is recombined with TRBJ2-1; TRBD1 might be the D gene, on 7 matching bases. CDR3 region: CAISESQGGEQFF. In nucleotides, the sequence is TGTGCCATCAGTGAGTCGCAGGGGGGTGAGCAGTTCTTC.